Listed below are T cell receptor beta chains from one sample, sequenced in a study of blood T cell repertoires in COVID-19. The table came from immunoSEQ multiplex PCR; TCRdb's copy has only in-frame clones and leaves some out. The repertoire has more than 300,000 clones, roughly 86% of them found once; the top ten carry 1.5% to 2%. The sequenced material came from peripheral blood. The receptors were gathered from a woman aged 45 to 65 with acute or convalescent COVID-19. CDR3s include the opening cysteine and the closing phenylalanine or tryptophan. A D gene is named only where the DNA matches it firmly.

>TRBD1|TRBV28|TRBJ1-2
CASSLLDRGAYGYTF
TGTGCCAGCAGTTTGCTGGACAGGGGGGCCTATGGCTACACCTTC
>-|TRBV19|TRBJ2-1
CASSRAFLSYNEQFF
TGTGCCAGTAGTAGAGCATTTCTCTCCTACAATGAGCAGTTCTTC
>TRBD1|TRBV6-1|TRBJ1-1
CASSEGQGSVAFF
TGTGCCAGCAGTGAAGGACAGGGTAGCGTAGCTTTCTTT
>-|TRBV6-2/TRBV6-3|TRBJ1-2
CASSFTTGDYGYTF
TGTGCCAGCAGTTTCACCACAGGTGACTATGGCTACACCTTC
>TRBD1|TRBV27|TRBJ2-1
CASSSWDSYNEQFF
TGTGCCAGCAGTAGTTGGGACAGCTACAATGAGCAGTTCTTC
>-|TRBV11-2|TRBJ1-3
CASSFGVGGNTIYF
TGTGCCAGCAGCTTCGGAGTTGGTGGAAACACCATATATTTT
>TRBD2|TRBV29-1|TRBJ2-7
CSVEGLAGDEQYF
TGCAGCGTTGAAGGACTAGCGGGAGACGAGCAGTACTTC
>TRBD1|TRBV7-2|TRBJ1-2
CASSAGTVALNYGYTF
TGTGCCAGCAGCGCCGGGACAGTCGCTCTTAACTATGGCTACACCTTC
>-|TRBV5-1|TRBJ2-7
CASSLEPFEQYF
TGCGCCAGCAGCTTGGAGCCGTTCGAGCAGTACTTC
>TRBD2|TRBV9|TRBJ2-2
CASSETSGGNTGELFF
TGTGCCAGCAGCGAGACTAGCGGGGGTAACACCGGGGAGCTGTTTTTT
>TRBD2|TRBV7-9|TRBJ2-7
CASSLGLAGGEQYF
TGTGCCAGCAGCTTGGGACTAGCGGGAGGGGAGCAGTACTTC
>TRBD1|TRBV15|TRBJ1-5
CATSRYRGSNQPQHF
TGTGCCACCAGCAGATACAGGGGTAGCAATCAGCCCCAGCATTTT